The entry below gives a single T cell receptor (beta chain) sequence along with its context. As yet, its antigen is unknown. These data come from a study of OX40 agonist ivuxolimab in advanced cancers. Study-level information: Hepatocellular carcinoma, melanoma, renal cell or head and neck cancer was diagnosed in the dose-escalation patients. Previous treatment with anti-PD-1, anti-PD-L1 or anti-CTLA-4 therapy was allowed; about 37% had received some.

Overall study results and limits: Relative to CD4+ cells, CD8+ T cells on average had more expanded clones. Clones of CD4+ and CD8+ blood T cells grew by week 6 at doses of 0.1 to 3.0 mg/kg.

The CDR3 has 13 residues. Trimming shortened V by 0 bases and J by 11 bases, and 12 bases separated the two germline ends. The germline V gene encodes CDR1 SGDLS and CDR2 YYNGEE. Clones were sequenced by immunoSEQ multiplex PCR, and TCRdb holds only the in-frame ones, with some missing. The sample includes 75,000 to 100,000 clones, 80% to 90% of them seen just once. This rearrangement joins TRBV9 to TRBJ2-1; maybe TRBD1 (6 bases). The material sequenced was CD4+ or CD8+ T cells sorted from blood, taken in a trial of the OX40 agonist ivuxolimab. The receptor was isolated from an adult with an advanced solid tumor such as melanoma, head and neck, liver or kidney cancer. The CDR3 protein is CASSVEEDSQQFF. The CDR3 DNA reads TGTGCCAGCAGCGTAGAAGAGGACAGTCAGCAGTTCTTC.